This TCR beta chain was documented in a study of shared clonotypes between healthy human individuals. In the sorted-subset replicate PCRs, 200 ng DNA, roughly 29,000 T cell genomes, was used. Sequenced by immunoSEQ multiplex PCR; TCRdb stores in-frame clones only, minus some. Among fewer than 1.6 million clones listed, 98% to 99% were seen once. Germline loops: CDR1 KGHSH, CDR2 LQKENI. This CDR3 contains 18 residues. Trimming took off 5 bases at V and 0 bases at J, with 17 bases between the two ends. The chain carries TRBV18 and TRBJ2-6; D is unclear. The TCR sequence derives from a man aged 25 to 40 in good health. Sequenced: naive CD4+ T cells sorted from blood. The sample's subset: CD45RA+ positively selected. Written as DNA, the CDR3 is TGTGCCAGCTCAAGTACAGCATCTCTGATCTCTGGGGCCAACGTCCTGACTTTC. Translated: CASSSTASLISGANVLTF.